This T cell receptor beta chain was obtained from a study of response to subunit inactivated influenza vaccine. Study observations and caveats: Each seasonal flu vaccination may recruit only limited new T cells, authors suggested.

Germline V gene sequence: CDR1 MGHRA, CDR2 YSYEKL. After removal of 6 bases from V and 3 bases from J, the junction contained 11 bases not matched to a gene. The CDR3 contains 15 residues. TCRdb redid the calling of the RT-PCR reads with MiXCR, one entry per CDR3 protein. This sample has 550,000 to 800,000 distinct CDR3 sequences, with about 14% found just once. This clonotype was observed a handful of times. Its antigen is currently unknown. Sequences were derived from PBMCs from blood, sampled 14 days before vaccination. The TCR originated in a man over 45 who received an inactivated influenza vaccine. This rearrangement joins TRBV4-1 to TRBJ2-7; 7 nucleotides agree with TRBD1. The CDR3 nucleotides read TGCGCCAGCAGTGACCGGGACAGTGTCTTCTACGAGCAGTACTTC. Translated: CASSDRDSVFYEQYF.